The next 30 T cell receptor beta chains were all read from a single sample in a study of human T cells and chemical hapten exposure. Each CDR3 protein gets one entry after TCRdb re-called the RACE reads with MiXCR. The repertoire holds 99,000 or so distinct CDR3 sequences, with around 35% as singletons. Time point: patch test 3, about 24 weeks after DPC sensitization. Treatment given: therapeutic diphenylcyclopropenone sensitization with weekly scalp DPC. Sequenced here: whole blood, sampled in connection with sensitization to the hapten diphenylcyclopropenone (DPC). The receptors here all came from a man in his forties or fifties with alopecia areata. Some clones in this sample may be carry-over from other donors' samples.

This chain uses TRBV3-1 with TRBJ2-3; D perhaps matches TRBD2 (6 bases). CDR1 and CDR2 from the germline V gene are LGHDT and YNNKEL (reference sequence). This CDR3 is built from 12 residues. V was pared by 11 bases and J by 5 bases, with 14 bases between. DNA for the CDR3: TGTGCCTGCGGGGCTCCTGGAGATACGCAGTATTTT. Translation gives CACGAPGDTQYF.

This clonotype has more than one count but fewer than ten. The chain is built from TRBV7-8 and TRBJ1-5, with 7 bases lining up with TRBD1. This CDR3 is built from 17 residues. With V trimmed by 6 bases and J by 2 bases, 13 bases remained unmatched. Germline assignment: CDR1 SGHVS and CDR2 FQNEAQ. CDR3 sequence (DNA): TGTGCCAGCAGTCCACTTAGTGACAGGGTGGGCAATCAGCCCCAGCATTTT. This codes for CASSPLSDRVGNQPQHF.

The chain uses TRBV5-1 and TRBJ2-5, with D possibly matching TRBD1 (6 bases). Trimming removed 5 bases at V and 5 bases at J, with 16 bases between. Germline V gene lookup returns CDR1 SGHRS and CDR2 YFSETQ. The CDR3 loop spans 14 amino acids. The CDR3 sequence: CASSASSRGETQYF. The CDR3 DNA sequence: TGCGCCAGCAGTGCTTCCTCTAGGGGGGAGACCCAGTACTTC.

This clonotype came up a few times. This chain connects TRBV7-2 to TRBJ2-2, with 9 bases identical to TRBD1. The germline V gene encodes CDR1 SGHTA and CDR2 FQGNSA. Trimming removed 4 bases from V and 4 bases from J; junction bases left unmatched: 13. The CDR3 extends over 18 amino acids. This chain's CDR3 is CASSWRSGQGGSTGELFF. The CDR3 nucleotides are TGTGCCAGCAGCTGGCGATCGGGACAGGGCGGTAGCACCGGGGAGCTGTTTTTT.

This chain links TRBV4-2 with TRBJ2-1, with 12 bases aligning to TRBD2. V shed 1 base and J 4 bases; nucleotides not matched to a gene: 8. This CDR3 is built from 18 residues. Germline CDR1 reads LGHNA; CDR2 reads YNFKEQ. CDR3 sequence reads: CASSQVILAGGEYNEQFF. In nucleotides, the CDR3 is TGTGCCAGCAGCCAAGTCATACTAGCGGGAGGAGAATACAATGAGCAGTTCTTC.

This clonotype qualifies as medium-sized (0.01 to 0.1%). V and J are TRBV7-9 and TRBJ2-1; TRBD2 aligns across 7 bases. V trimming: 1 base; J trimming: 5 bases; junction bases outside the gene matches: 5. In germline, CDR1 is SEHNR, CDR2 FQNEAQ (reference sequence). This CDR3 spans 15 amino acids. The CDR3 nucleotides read TGTGCCAGCAGCTTAGGGCTAGCGGAGCACAATGAGCAGTTCTTC. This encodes CASSLGLAEHNEQFF.

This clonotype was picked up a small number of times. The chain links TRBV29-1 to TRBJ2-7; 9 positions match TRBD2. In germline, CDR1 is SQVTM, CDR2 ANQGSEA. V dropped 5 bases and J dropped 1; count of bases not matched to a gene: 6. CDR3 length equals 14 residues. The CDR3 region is CSVRPSGNSYEQYV. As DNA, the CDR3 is TGCAGCGTTCGTCCTAGCGGGAATTCCTACGAGCAGTACGTC.

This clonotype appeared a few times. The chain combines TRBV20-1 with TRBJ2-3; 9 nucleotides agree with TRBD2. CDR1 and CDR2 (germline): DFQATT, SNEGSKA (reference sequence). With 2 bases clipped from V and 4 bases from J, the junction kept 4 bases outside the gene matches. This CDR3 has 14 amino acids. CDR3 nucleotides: TGCAGTGCTAGAAGACTAGCGGCTCCAGATACGCAGTATTTT. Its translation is CSARRLAAPDTQYF.

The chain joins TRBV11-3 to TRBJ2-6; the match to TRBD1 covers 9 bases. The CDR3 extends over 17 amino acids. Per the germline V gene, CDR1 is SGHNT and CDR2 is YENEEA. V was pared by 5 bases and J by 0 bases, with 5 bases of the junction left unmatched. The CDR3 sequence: CASSPGTGRSGANVLTF. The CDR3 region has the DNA TGTGCCAGCAGCCCCGGGACAGGGCGCTCTGGGGCCAACGTCCTGACTTTC.

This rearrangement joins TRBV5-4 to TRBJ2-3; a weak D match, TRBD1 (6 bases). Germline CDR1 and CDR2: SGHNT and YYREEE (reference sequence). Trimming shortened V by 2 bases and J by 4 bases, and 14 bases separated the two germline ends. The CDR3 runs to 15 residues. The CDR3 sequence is CASSLGGAQADTQYF. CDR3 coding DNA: TGTGCCAGCAGCTTAGGGGGAGCCCAGGCAGATACGCAGTATTTT.

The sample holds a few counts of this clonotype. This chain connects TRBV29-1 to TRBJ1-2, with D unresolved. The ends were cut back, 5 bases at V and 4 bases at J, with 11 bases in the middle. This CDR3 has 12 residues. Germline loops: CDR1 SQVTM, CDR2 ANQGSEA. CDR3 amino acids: CSVIEGGYGYTF. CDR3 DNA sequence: TGCAGCGTTATCGAGGGAGGCTATGGCTACACCTTC.

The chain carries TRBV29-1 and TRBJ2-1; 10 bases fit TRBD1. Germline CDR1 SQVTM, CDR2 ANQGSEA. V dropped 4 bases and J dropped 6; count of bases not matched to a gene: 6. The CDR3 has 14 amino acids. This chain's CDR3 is CSVVRRTGGNEQFF. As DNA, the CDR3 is TGCAGCGTTGTAAGGCGGACAGGGGGCAATGAGCAGTTCTTC.

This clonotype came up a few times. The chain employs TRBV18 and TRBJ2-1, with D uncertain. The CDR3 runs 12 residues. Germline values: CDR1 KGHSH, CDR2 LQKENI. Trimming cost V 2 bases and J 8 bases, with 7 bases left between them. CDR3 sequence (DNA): TGTGCCAGCTCACCAGTCGGCGATGAGCAGTTCTTC. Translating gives CASSPVGDEQFF.

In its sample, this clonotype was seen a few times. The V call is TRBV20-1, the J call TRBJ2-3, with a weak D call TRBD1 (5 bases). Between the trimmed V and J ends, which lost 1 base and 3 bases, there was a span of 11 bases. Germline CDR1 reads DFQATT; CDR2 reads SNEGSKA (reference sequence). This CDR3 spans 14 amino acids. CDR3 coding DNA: TGCAGTGCTAGAGTTCTTGCAGGGACAGATACGCAGTATTTT. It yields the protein CSARVLAGTDTQYF.

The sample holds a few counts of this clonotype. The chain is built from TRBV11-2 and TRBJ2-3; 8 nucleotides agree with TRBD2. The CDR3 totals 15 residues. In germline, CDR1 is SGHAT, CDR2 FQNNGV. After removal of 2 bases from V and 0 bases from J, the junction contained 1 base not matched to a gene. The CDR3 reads CASSLLAGSTDTQYF. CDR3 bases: TGTGCCAGCAGCTTACTAGCGGGTAGCACAGATACGCAGTATTTT.

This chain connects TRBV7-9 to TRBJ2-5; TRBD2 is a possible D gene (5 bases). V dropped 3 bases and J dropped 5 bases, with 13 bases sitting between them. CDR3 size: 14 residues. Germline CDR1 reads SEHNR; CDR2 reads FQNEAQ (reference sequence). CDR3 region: CASSFRTEHETQYF. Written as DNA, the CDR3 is TGTGCCAGCAGCTTCAGGACTGAACACGAGACCCAGTACTTC.

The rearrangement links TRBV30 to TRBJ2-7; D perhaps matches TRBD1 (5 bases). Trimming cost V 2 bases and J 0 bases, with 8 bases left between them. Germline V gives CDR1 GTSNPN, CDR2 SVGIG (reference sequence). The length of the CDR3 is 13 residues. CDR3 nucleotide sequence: TGTGCCTGGAGTTCTGGGGCCTCCTACGAGCAGTACTTC. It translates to CAWSSGASYEQYF.

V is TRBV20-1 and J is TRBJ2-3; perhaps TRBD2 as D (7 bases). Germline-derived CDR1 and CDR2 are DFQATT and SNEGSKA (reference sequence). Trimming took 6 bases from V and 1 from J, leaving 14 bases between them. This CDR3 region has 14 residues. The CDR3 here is CSAGGLGGTDTQYF. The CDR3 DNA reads TGCAGTGCCGGGGGGCTAGGAGGCACAGATACGCAGTATTTT.

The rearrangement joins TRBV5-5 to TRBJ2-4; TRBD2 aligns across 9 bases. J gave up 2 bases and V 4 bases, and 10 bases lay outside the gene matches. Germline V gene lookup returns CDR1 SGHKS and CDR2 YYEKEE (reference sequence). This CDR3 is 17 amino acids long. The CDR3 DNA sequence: TGTGCCAGCAGCGTTGGCCTAGCGGGAACATCCAAAAACATTCAGTACTTC. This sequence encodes CASSVGLAGTSKNIQYF.

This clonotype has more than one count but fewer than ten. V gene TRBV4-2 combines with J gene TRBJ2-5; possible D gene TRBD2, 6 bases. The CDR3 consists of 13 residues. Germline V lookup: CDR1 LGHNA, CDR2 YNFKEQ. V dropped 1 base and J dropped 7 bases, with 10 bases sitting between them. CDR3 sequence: CASSQGVEGTQYF. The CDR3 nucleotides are TGTGCCAGCAGCCAAGGGGTGGAGGGGACCCAGTACTTC.

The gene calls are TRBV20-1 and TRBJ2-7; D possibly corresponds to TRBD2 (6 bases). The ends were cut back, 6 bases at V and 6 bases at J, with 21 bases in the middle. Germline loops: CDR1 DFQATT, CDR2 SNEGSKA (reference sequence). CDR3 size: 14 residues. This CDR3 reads CSAGGQSDRSEQYF. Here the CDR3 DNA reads TGCAGTGCGGGAGGACAATCAGATCGTTCCGAGCAGTACTTC.

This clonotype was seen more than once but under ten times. Here the CDR3 reads CASSQIHLTEQFF. The CDR3, as DNA: TGTGCCAGCAGTCAGATACACCTCACTGAGCAGTTCTTC. The chain carries TRBV6-2 or TRBV6-3 and TRBJ2-1; no reliable D call. This CDR3 is built from 13 residues. The V gene's germline CDR1 is MNHEY and CDR2 SVGEGT. Trimming left V 5 bases short and J 9 bases short, with 14 bases between.

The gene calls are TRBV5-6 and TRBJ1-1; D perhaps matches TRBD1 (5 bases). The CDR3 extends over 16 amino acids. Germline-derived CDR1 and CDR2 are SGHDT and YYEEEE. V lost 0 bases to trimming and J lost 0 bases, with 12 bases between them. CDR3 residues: CASSLVGVGLNTEAFF. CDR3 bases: TGTGCCAGCAGCTTGGTAGGGGTAGGATTGAACACTGAAGCTTTCTTT. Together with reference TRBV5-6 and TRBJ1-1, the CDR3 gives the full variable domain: DAGVTQSPTHLIKTRGQQVTLRCSPKSGHDTVSWYQQALGQGPQFIFQYYEEEERQRGNFPDRFSGHQFPNYSSELNVNALLLGDSALYLCASSLVGVGLNTEAFFGQGTRLTVV.

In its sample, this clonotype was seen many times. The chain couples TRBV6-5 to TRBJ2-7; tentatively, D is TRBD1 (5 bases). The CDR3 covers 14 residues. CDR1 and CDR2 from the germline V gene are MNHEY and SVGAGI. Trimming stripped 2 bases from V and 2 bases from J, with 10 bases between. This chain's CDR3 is CASSYHDRTYEQYF. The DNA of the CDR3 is TGTGCCAGCAGTTACCATGACAGAACCTACGAGCAGTACTTC.

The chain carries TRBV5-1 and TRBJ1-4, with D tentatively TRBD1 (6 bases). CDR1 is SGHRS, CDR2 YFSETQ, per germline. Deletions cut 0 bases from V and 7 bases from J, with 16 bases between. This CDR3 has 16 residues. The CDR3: CASSLAIGRGGEKLFF. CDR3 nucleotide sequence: TGCGCCAGCAGCTTGGCCATTGGCAGGGGAGGTGAAAAACTGTTTTTT.

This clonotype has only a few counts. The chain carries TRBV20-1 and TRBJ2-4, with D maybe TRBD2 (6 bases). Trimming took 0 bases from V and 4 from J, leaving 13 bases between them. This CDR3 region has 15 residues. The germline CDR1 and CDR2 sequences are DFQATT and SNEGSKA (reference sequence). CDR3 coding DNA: TGCAGTGCTAGAGATGGAGGGCCTGGTAAAAACATTCAGTACTTC. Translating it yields CSARDGGPGKNIQYF.

The CDR3, as DNA: TGTGCCAGCAGCTTGTTCAATCAGCCCCAGCATTTT. Translating it yields CASSLFNQPQHF. This chain joins TRBV5-6 and TRBJ1-5, with D unclear. Germline CDR1 SGHDT, CDR2 YYEEEE. The V gene lost 1 base and the J gene lost 3 bases, with 2 bases spanning the gap. The CDR3 runs to 12 residues.

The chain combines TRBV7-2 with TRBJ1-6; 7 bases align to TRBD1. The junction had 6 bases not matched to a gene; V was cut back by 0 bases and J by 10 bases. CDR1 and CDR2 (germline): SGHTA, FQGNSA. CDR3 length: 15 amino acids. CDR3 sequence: CASSLAGTAQSPLHF. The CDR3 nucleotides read TGTGCCAGCAGCTTAGCCGGGACAGCCCAATCACCCCTCCACTTT.

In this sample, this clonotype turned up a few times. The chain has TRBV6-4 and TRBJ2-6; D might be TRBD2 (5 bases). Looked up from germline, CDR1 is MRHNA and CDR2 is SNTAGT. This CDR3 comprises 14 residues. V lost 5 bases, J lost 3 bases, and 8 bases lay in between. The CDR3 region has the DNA TGTGCCAGCAGTCGGGAAAATGGGGCCAACGTCCTGACTTTC. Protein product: CASSRENGANVLTF.

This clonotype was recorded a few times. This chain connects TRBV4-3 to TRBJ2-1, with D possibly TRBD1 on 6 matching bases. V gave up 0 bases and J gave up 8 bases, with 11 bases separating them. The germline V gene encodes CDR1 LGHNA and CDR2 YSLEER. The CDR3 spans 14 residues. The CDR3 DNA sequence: TGCGCCAGCAGCCAAGACAGGGGTCACGATGAGCAGTTCTTC. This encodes CASSQDRGHDEQFF.